A selection of T cell receptor beta chains follows, all from one sample in a study of breast tumors, draining lymph nodes, adjacent tissues. TCRdb re-called the multiplex PCR reads with MiXCR, one entry per CDR3 protein. Of over 250,000 distinct CDR3 sequences listed, 30% were seen once; the top ten hold around 1.1%. The specimen sequenced was axillary lymph node tissue. These receptor sequences come from a female donor with breast cancer. Some clones in this sample may be carry-over from other donors' samples. Each CDR3 is given with its conserved first and last residue. The order of the fields is V gene, D gene, J gene, clone size, CDR3 protein, CDR3 DNA. D genes are given only for firm matches. Only some rows state a clone size, as once, few, many or a class for expanded clones.

v_call: TRBV30; d_call: -; j_call: TRBJ2-5; clone_size: many; cdr3_aa: CAYTNGGQQETQYF; cdr3_nt: TGTGCCTACACGAACGGGGGACAGCAAGAGACCCAGTACTTC
v_call: TRBV24-1; d_call: -; j_call: TRBJ2-4; clone_size: many; cdr3_aa: CATSDSITKNIQYF; cdr3_nt: TGTGCCACCAGTGATTCAATAACCAAAAACATTCAGTACTTC
v_call: TRBV9; d_call: TRBD2; j_call: TRBJ2-1; clone_size: many; cdr3_aa: CASSASAGVYNEQFF; cdr3_nt: TGTGCCAGCAGCGCGTCGGCGGGAGTCTACAATGAGCAGTTCTTC
v_call: TRBV7-6; d_call: TRBD2; j_call: TRBJ2-1; clone_size: -; cdr3_aa: CASSLVRVLAGSTGEQFF; cdr3_nt: TGTGCCAGCAGCTTAGTCAGGGTGCTAGCGGGAAGCACGGGTGAGCAGTTCTTC
v_call: TRBV3-1; d_call: TRBD2; j_call: TRBJ2-1; clone_size: once; cdr3_aa: CASSQSGRRWVFSYNEQFF; cdr3_nt: TGTGCCAGCAGCCAGAGCGGGAGAAGGTGGGTATTCTCCTACAATGAGCAGTTCTTC
v_call: TRBV20-1; d_call: -; j_call: TRBJ2-5; clone_size: many; cdr3_aa: CSAKWKWLETQYF; cdr3_nt: TGCAGTGCTAAGTGGAAGTGGCTGGAGACCCAGTACTTC
v_call: TRBV6-1; d_call: -; j_call: TRBJ2-3; clone_size: few; cdr3_aa: CASSATSPSTDTQYF; cdr3_nt: TGTGCCAGCAGCGCTACTAGCCCTAGCACAGATACGCAGTATTTT
v_call: TRBV3-1; d_call: -; j_call: TRBJ2-3; clone_size: -; cdr3_aa: CASSPLSGATWNTDTQYF; cdr3_nt: TGTGCCAGCAGCCCACTCTCGGGAGCGACCTGGAACACAGATACGCAGTATTTT
v_call: TRBV5-4; d_call: TRBD2; j_call: TRBJ2-4; clone_size: -; cdr3_aa: CASSLSGGKNIQYF; cdr3_nt: TGTGCCAGCAGCCTTAGCGGGGGCAAAAACATTCAGTACTTC
v_call: TRBV5-1; d_call: -; j_call: TRBJ1-6; clone_size: -; cdr3_aa: CASSRTESSYNPPLHF; cdr3_nt: TGTGCCAGCAGCAGGACGGAAAGCTCCTATAATCCACCCCTCCACTTT
v_call: TRBV4-3; d_call: -; j_call: TRBJ2-3; clone_size: many; cdr3_aa: CASSQGVRSDTQYF; cdr3_nt: TGCGCCAGCAGCCAGGGGGTTCGGTCAGATACGCAGTATTTT
v_call: TRBV27; d_call: -; j_call: TRBJ1-5; clone_size: -; cdr3_aa: CVSSNRGLGNQPQHF; cdr3_nt: TGTGTCAGCAGTAATCGAGGGCTGGGCAATCAGCCCCAGCATTTT
v_call: TRBV6-6; d_call: TRBD1; j_call: TRBJ2-1; clone_size: -; cdr3_aa: CASSYSTGTGISYNEQFF; cdr3_nt: TGTGCCAGCAGTTACTCCACCGGGACAGGGATTTCCTACAATGAGCAGTTCTTC
v_call: TRBV19; d_call: TRBD1; j_call: TRBJ1-3; clone_size: -; cdr3_aa: CASIRDRGNGSTVYF; cdr3_nt: TGTGCCAGTATTCGGGACAGGGGAAATGGAAGCACCGTATATTTT
v_call: TRBV10-3; d_call: -; j_call: TRBJ2-5; clone_size: many; cdr3_aa: CAISPTGRNLAQETQYF; cdr3_nt: TGTGCCATCAGCCCCACAGGGAGGAACCTAGCCCAAGAGACCCAGTACTTC
v_call: TRBV6-5; d_call: TRBD1; j_call: TRBJ1-2; clone_size: few; cdr3_aa: CASSYSGQTGGYTF; cdr3_nt: TGTGCCAGCAGTTACTCGGGGCAGACAGGGGGCTACACCTTC
v_call: TRBV6-1; d_call: -; j_call: TRBJ1-5; clone_size: -; cdr3_aa: CASSWTATTNQPQHF; cdr3_nt: TGTGCCAGCAGTTGGACTGCTACCACCAATCAGCCCCAGCATTTT
v_call: TRBV20-1; d_call: TRBD2; j_call: TRBJ2-5; clone_size: many; cdr3_aa: CSVPSGSTLQETQYF; cdr3_nt: TGCAGTGTTCCTAGCGGGAGCACCTTACAAGAGACCCAGTACTTC
v_call: TRBV27; d_call: -; j_call: TRBJ1-2; clone_size: many; cdr3_aa: CASSSQWGGGGGYTF; cdr3_nt: TGTGCCAGCAGTTCCCAATGGGGAGGCGGGGGTGGCTACACCTTC
v_call: TRBV15; d_call: -; j_call: TRBJ1-5; clone_size: many; cdr3_aa: CATSRDPRKVNQPQHF; cdr3_nt: TGTGCCACCAGCAGAGATCCCAGGAAAGTCAATCAGCCCCAGCATTTT
v_call: TRBV7-2; d_call: TRBD1; j_call: TRBJ2-5; clone_size: many; cdr3_aa: CASSVDRGPETQYF; cdr3_nt: TGTGCCAGCAGCGTCGACAGGGGTCCAGAGACCCAGTACTTC
v_call: TRBV19; d_call: -; j_call: TRBJ1-4; clone_size: many; cdr3_aa: CASSIRGASEKLFF; cdr3_nt: TGTGCCAGTAGTATAAGGGGGGCGTCGGAAAAACTGTTTTTT
v_call: TRBV9; d_call: TRBD2; j_call: TRBJ2-1; clone_size: many; cdr3_aa: CASSVTSGRGDEQFF; cdr3_nt: TGTGCCAGCAGCGTGACTAGCGGGAGAGGCGATGAGCAGTTCTTC
v_call: TRBV7-9; d_call: -; j_call: TRBJ2-7; clone_size: once; cdr3_aa: CASSFGGETYEQYF; cdr3_nt: TGTGCCAGCAGCTTCGGCGGGGAAACCTACGAGCAGTACTTC
v_call: TRBV28; d_call: TRBD1; j_call: TRBJ2-7; clone_size: few; cdr3_aa: CASIDRASYEQYF; cdr3_nt: TGTGCCAGCATCGACAGGGCCTCCTACGAGCAGTACTTC
v_call: TRBV28; d_call: TRBD1; j_call: TRBJ2-1; clone_size: few; cdr3_aa: CASSLEQGTNEQFF; cdr3_nt: TGTGCCAGCAGTTTGGAACAGGGGACCAATGAGCAGTTCTTC
v_call: TRBV28; d_call: TRBD2; j_call: TRBJ2-7; clone_size: -; cdr3_aa: CASRPHLPSGRASEQYF; cdr3_nt: TGTGCCAGCAGACCACACCTCCCTAGCGGGAGGGCAAGCGAGCAGTACTTC
v_call: TRBV6-5; d_call: -; j_call: TRBJ1-4; clone_size: many; cdr3_aa: CASRGILNEKLFF; cdr3_nt: TGTGCCAGTCGGGGGATCCTAAATGAAAAACTGTTTTTT
v_call: TRBV6-6; d_call: TRBD2; j_call: TRBJ2-5; clone_size: many; cdr3_aa: CASSYGGVEETQYF; cdr3_nt: TGTGCCAGCAGTTACGGGGGGGTCGAAGAGACCCAGTACTTC
v_call: TRBV10-3; d_call: TRBD2; j_call: TRBJ2-5; clone_size: many; cdr3_aa: CAISGGGGNQETQYF; cdr3_nt: TGTGCCATCAGTGGGGGGGGAGGTAATCAAGAGACCCAGTACTTC
v_call: TRBV2; d_call: -; j_call: TRBJ2-5; clone_size: many; cdr3_aa: CASNIRGTETQYF; cdr3_nt: TGTGCCAGCAATATCAGGGGAACGGAGACCCAGTACTTC
v_call: TRBV5-5; d_call: -; j_call: TRBJ1-5; clone_size: -; cdr3_aa: CASGSDVGFRSNQPQHF; cdr3_nt: TGTGCCAGCGGCTCAGACGTAGGGTTTAGGAGCAATCAGCCCCAGCATTTT
v_call: TRBV7-2; d_call: -; j_call: TRBJ1-2; clone_size: -; cdr3_aa: CASSFYICSATGDPGGYTF; cdr3_nt: -
v_call: TRBV19; d_call: TRBD1; j_call: TRBJ1-2; clone_size: many; cdr3_aa: CASSRQGSYGYTF; cdr3_nt: TGTGCCAGTAGTAGACAGGGGTCCTATGGCTACACCTTC
v_call: TRBV10-3; d_call: -; j_call: TRBJ2-7; clone_size: once; cdr3_aa: CAISTGTYEQYF; cdr3_nt: TGTGCCATCAGTACCGGGACCTACGAGCAGTACTTC
v_call: TRBV29-1; d_call: -; j_call: TRBJ2-5; clone_size: -; cdr3_aa: CSLGETQYF; cdr3_nt: TGCAGCTTAGGGGAGACCCAGTACTTC
v_call: TRBV20-1; d_call: TRBD2; j_call: TRBJ2-3; clone_size: many; cdr3_aa: CSARVLADGASTQYF; cdr3_nt: TGCAGTGCTAGAGTACTAGCGGACGGAGCCTCCACGCAGTATTTT
v_call: TRBV20-1; d_call: TRBD2; j_call: TRBJ2-3; clone_size: many; cdr3_aa: CSARTTGTSLTDTQYF; cdr3_nt: TGCAGTGCTAGGACAACCGGGACTAGCTTAACAGATACGCAGTATTTT
v_call: TRBV6-1; d_call: -; j_call: TRBJ2-1; clone_size: -; cdr3_aa: CASRGGASSYNEQFF; cdr3_nt: TGTGCCAGCAGAGGAGGGGCTAGCTCCTACAATGAGCAGTTCTTC
v_call: TRBV12-3/TRBV12-4; d_call: -; j_call: TRBJ2-4; clone_size: many; cdr3_aa: CASRKKSINIQYF; cdr3_nt: TGTGCCAGCAGAAAGAAAAGCATAAACATTCAGTACTTC
v_call: TRBV11-3; d_call: -; j_call: TRBJ2-1; clone_size: -; cdr3_aa: CASSSGGGRPYDEQFF; cdr3_nt: TGTGCCAGCAGCTCTGGAGGGGGGCGGCCTTACGATGAGCAGTTCTTC
v_call: TRBV20-1; d_call: TRBD2; j_call: TRBJ2-3; clone_size: many; cdr3_aa: CSASRLAGFTDTQYF; cdr3_nt: TGCAGTGCTAGCCGACTAGCGGGGTTCACAGATACGCAGTATTTT
v_call: TRBV20-1; d_call: -; j_call: TRBJ2-3; clone_size: many; cdr3_aa: CSGEGTDTQYF; cdr3_nt: TGCAGTGGGGAGGGCACAGATACGCAGTATTTT
v_call: TRBV20-1; d_call: TRBD1; j_call: TRBJ1-2; clone_size: many; cdr3_aa: CSALDRDSGNYGYTF; cdr3_nt: TGCAGTGCTCTGGACCGGGACAGTGGTAACTATGGCTACACCTTC
v_call: TRBV7-7; d_call: -; j_call: TRBJ2-1; clone_size: many; cdr3_aa: CASSLDLTSSEQFF; cdr3_nt: TGTGCTAGCAGCTTAGATCTCACTAGCAGTGAGCAGTTCTTC
v_call: TRBV5-6; d_call: TRBD2; j_call: TRBJ2-1; clone_size: many; cdr3_aa: CASSRTSGSSYNEQFF; cdr3_nt: TGTGCCAGCAGCAGGACTAGCGGGAGTTCCTACAATGAGCAGTTCTTC
v_call: TRBV7-9; d_call: TRBD2; j_call: TRBJ2-1; clone_size: many; cdr3_aa: CASSSSGTSGRAPNEQFF; cdr3_nt: TGTGCCAGCAGCTCCTCCGGGACTAGCGGGAGGGCCCCAAATGAGCAGTTCTTC
v_call: TRBV9; d_call: -; j_call: TRBJ2-3; clone_size: many; cdr3_aa: CASSPKDSNLPDTQYF; cdr3_nt: TGTGCCAGCAGCCCGAAAGACTCCAATCTGCCAGATACGCAGTATTTT
v_call: TRBV20-1; d_call: TRBD1; j_call: TRBJ2-7; clone_size: many; cdr3_aa: CSASQQGDVVSEQYF; cdr3_nt: TGCAGTGCTAGCCAACAGGGGGACGTAGTGAGCGAGCAGTACTTC
v_call: TRBV12-3/TRBV12-4; d_call: -; j_call: TRBJ2-6; clone_size: many; cdr3_aa: CASMKHPGLWSGANVLTF; cdr3_nt: TGTGCCAGCATGAAACATCCGGGACTGTGGTCTGGGGCCAACGTCCTGACTTTC